The present T cell receptor beta chain was sequenced within a study of neoadjuvant anti-PD-1 for oral cavity cancer. Across the study: Most patients had three to four biweekly doses of 3 mg/kg nivolumab before resection.

Germline CDR1 reads GTSNPN; CDR2 reads SVGIG (reference sequence). The CDR3 spans 16 residues. Trimming left V 0 bases short and J 6 bases short, with 17 bases between. Six replicates per PBMC sample, mostly from around 500 ng of genomic DNA. The repertoire was sequenced with immunoSEQ multiplex PCR; TCRdb's copy has only in-frame clones and lacks some. The sample lists over 14,000 clones; about 64% were seen once. Cohort: HPV-negative, locally advanced oral cavity squamous cell carcinoma patients. V usage is TRBV30 and J usage is TRBJ1-4; possibly TRBD1 for D (6 bases). This receptor was taken from a person aged 40 to 85 with oral cavity squamous cell carcinoma. The sequencing here drew on PBMCs, taken before nivolumab (anti-PD-1) treatment. CDR3 protein: CAWSVKSAGDYEKLFF. Written as DNA, the CDR3 is TGTGCCTGGAGTGTTAAATCGGCAGGGGATTATGAAAAACTGTTTTTT.